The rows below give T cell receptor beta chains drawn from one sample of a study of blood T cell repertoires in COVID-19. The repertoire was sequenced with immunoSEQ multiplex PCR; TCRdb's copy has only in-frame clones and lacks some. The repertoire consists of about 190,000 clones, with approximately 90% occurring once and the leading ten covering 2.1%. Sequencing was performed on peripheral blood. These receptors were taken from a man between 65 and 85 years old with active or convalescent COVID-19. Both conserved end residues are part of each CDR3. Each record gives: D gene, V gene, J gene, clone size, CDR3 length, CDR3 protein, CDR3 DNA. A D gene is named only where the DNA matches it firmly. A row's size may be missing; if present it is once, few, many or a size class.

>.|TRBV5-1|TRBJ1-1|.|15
CASSASGTTNTEAFF
TGCGCCAGCAGCGCATCCGGGACAACGAACACTGAAGCTTTCTTT
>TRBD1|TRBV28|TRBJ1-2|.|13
CASSTTGGYGYTF
TGTGCCAGCAGTACGACAGGGGGTTATGGCTACACCTTC
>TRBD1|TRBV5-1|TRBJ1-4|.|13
CASSRDQGQEMFF
TGCGCCAGCAGCCGAGATCAAGGACAGGAGATGTTTTTT
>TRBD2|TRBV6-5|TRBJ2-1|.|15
CASSPPIAGFNEQFF
TGTGCCAGCAGCCCCCCGATAGCGGGTTTCAATGAGCAGTTCTTC
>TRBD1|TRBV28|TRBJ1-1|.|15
CASGQGGGWNTEAFF
TGTGCCAGCGGACAGGGAGGAGGGTGGAACACTGAAGCTTTCTTT
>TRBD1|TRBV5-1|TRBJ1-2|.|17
CASSSGTGARVFYGYTF
TGCGCCAGCAGCTCTGGGACAGGGGCTCGGGTTTTCTATGGCTACACCTTC
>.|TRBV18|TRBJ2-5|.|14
CASSRQGGEETQYF
TGTGCCAGCTCTCGTCAAGGGGGAGAAGAGACCCAGTACTTC
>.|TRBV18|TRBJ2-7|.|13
CASLRGPTYEQYF
TGTGCCAGCTTAAGGGGCCCTACCTACGAGCAGTACTTC
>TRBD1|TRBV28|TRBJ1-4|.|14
CASSLGDRGEKLFF
TGTGCCAGCAGTTTAGGGGACAGGGGGGAAAAACTGTTTTTT
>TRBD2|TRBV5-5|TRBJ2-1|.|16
CASSFLAGAAFGEQFF
TGTGCCAGCAGCTTTCTAGCGGGAGCGGCTTTTGGGGAGCAGTTCTTC
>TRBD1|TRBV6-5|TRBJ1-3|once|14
CASSPGQTGNTIYF
TGTGCCAGCAGTCCGGGACAGACTGGAAACACCATATATTTT
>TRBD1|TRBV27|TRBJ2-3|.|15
CASRLQGVTTDTQYF
TGTGCCAGCAGACTACAGGGGGTGACCACAGATACGCAGTATTTT
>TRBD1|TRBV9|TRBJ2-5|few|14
CASSAKTGVETQYF
TGTGCCAGCAGCGCCAAGACAGGGGTGGAGACCCAGTACTTC
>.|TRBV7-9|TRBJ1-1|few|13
CASSYGGGSEAFF
TGTGCCAGCTCTTACGGCGGGGGATCTGAAGCTTTCTTT
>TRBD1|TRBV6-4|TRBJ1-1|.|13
CASSAQGAGEAFF
TGTGCCAGCAGTGCCCAGGGGGCTGGTGAAGCTTTCTTT
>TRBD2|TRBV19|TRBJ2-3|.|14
CASRWGRGTDTQYF
TGTGCCAGTAGATGGGGGAGGGGAACAGATACGCAGTATTTT
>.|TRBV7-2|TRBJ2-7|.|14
CASSPLRGPYEQYF
TGTGCCAGCAGCCCATTGCGGGGTCCGTACGAGCAGTACTTC
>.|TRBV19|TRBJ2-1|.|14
CASSMGQIGTPQFF
TGTGCCAGTAGTATGGGCCAGATCGGGACTCCCCAGTTCTTC
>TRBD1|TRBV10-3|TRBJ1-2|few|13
CAISEQGGYGYTF
TGTGCCATCAGTGAACAGGGGGGCTATGGCTACACCTTC
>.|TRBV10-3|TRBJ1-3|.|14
CAISLGGKGDTIYF
TGTGCCATCAGTCTAGGCGGAAAAGGGGACACCATATATTTT
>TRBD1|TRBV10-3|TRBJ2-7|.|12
CAIRGQSYEQYF
TGTGCCATCAGGGGACAGAGCTACGAGCAGTACTTC
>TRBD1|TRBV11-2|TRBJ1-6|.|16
CASSPGGAGPDSPLHF
TGTGCCAGCAGCCCAGGGGGAGCCGGGCCAGATTCACCCCTCCACTTT
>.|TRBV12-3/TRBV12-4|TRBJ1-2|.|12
CASSLIRARGAF
TGTGCCAGCAGTTTAATCAGGGCCAGGGGAGCCTTC
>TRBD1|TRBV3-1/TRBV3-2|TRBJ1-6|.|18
CASSQFHPGQRNNSPLHF
TGTGCCAGCAGCCAATTTCACCCGGGACAGAGAAATAATTCACCCCTCCACTTT
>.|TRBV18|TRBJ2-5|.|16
CASSQVISLGQETQYF
TGTGCCAGCTCACAAGTCATCAGCCTAGGTCAAGAGACCCAGTACTTC
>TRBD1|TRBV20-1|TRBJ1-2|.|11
CSARQGDGYTF
TGCAGTGCGAGACAGGGGGATGGCTACACCTTC
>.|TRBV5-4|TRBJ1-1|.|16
CASSIPRVGMNTEAFF
TGTGCCAGCAGCATCCCCAGGGTTGGGATGAACACTGAAGCTTTCTTT
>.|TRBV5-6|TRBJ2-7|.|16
CASSLGPGLTFYEQYF
TGTGCCAGCAGCTTGGGGCCGGGACTGACGTTCTACGAGCAGTACTTC
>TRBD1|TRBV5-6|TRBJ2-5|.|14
CASSSDRGKQTQYF
TGTGCCAGCAGCTCGGACAGGGGTAAACAGACCCAGTACTTC
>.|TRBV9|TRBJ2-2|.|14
CASSLFPGAGELFF
TGTGCCAGCAGCCTTTTCCCAGGCGCCGGGGAGCTGTTTTTT
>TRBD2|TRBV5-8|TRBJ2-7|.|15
CASSLGASGGYEQYF
TGTGCCAGCAGCTTAGGGGCTAGCGGGGGATACGAGCAGTACTTC
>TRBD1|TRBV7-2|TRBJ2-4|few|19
CASSPTTTGVGRAKNIQYF
TGTGCCAGCAGCCCCACCACGACAGGGGTGGGCCGAGCCAAAAACATTCAGTACTTC
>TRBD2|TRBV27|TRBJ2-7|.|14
CASSLGLAGYEQYF
TGTGCCAGCAGTTTGGGTCTAGCGGGCTACGAGCAGTACTTC
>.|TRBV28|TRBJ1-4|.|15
CASSLTGGNNEKLFF
TGTGCCAGCAGTCTGACAGGTGGCAACAATGAAAAACTGTTTTTT
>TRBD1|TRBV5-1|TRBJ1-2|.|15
CASSLARDRIYGYTF
TGCGCCAGCAGCTTGGCCAGGGACAGGATCTATGGCTACACCTTC
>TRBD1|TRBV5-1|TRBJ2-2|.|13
CASSDRGTGELFF
TGCGCCAGTAGTGACAGGGGAACCGGGGAGCTGTTTTTT
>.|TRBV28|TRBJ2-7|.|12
CASSTLPGEQYF
TGTGCCAGCAGTACCCTCCCCGGCGAGCAGTACTTC
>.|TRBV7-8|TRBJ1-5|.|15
CASSDGGSSNQPQHF
TGTGCCAGCAGCGATGGGGGGTCGAGCAATCAGCCCCAGCATTTT
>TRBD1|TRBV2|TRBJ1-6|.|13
CASSGTGVSPLHF
TGTGCCAGCAGCGGGACAGGGGTATCACCCCTCCACTTT
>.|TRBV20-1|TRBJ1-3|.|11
CSASLGNTIYF
TGCAGTGCTAGCTTGGGAAACACCATATATTTT
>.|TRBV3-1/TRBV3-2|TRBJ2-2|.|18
CASSQETQHRGGTGELFF
TGTGCCAGCAGCCAAGAAACCCAACATAGGGGGGGCACCGGGGAGCTGTTTTTT
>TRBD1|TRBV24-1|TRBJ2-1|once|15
CATSDLGQGINEQFF
TGTGCCACCAGTGACCTGGGACAGGGGATCAATGAGCAGTTCTTC
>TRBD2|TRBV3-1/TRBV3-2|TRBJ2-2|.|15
CASSRTSGNTGELFF
TGTGCCAGCAGCCGGACTAGCGGAAACACCGGGGAGCTGTTTTTT
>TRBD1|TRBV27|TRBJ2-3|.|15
CASSITGTGTDTQYF
TGTGCCAGCAGTATAACCGGGACAGGCACAGATACGCAGTATTTT
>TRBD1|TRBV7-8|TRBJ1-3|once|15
CASGLRQGSGNTIYF
TGTGCCAGCGGGCTTCGACAGGGTTCAGGAAACACCATATATTTT
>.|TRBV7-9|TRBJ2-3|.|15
CASSLDPGVADTQYF
TGTGCCAGCAGCTTAGATCCGGGGGTTGCAGATACGCAGTATTTT
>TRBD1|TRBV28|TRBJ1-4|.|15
CASTQGAGQLGKLFF
TGTGCCAGCACCCAAGGGGCGGGACAGTTGGGAAAACTGTTTTTT
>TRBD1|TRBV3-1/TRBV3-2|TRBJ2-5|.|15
CASKSRDRFLGTQYF
TGTGCCAGCAAATCCCGGGACAGGTTCTTGGGGACCCAGTACTTC
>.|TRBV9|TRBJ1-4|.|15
CASSVEVGPGEKLFF
TGTGCCAGCAGCGTAGAGGTGGGGCCGGGTGAAAAACTGTTTTTT
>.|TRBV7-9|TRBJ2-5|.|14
CASSFAQPLGTQYF
TGTGCCAGCAGCTTCGCACAGCCCTTGGGGACCCAGTACTTC
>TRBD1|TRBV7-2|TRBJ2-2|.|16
CASSLARTGNPGELFF
TGTGCCAGCAGCTTAGCGAGGACAGGGAACCCCGGGGAGCTGTTTTTT